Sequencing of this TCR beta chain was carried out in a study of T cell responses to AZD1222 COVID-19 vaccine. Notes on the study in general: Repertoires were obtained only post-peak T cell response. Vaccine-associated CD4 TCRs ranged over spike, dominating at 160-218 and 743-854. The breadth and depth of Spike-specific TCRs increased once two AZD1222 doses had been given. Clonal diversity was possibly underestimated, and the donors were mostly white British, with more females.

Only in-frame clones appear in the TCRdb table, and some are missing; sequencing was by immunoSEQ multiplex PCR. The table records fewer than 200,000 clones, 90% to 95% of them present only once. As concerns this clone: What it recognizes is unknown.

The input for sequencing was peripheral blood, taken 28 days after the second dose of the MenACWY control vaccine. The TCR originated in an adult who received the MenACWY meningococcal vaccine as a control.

In nucleotides, the CDR3 is TGTGCCAGCAGCTTAGGCGGCAGGTTTAACTATGGCTACACCTTC. It specifies CASSLGGRFNYGYTF. The chain has TRBV7-2 and TRBJ1-2; D uncertain. Trimming left V 1 base short and J 1 base short, with 10 bases between. CDR3 length equals 15 residues. Germline V lookup: CDR1 SGHTA, CDR2 FQGNSA.